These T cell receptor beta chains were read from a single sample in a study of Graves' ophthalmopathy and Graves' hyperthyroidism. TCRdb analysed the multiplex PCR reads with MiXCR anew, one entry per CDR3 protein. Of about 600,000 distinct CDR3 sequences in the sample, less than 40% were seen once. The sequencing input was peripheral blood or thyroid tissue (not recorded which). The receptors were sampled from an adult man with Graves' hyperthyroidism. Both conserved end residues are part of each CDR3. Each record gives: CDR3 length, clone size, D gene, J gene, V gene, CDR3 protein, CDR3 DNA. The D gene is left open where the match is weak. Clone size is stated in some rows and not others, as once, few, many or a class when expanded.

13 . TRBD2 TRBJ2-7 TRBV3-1 CASSRSGRDEQYF TGTGCCAGCAGCCGTAGCGGGAGAGACGAGCAGTACTTC
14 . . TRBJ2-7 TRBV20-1 CSARPLDSSYEQYF TGCAGTGCTAGACCCTTGGACAGTTCCTACGAGCAGTACTTC
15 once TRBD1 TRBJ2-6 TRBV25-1 CASGQGSSGANVLTF TGTGCCAGCGGACAGGGGAGCTCTGGGGCCAACGTCCTGACTTTC
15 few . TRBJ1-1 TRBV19 CASSPGQSPLTEAFF TGTGCCAGTAGTCCTGGACAGTCTCCGCTCACTGAAGCTTTCTTT
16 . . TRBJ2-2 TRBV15 CATSSGQGGDTGELFF TGTGCCACCAGCAGCGGACAGGGAGGGGACACCGGGGAGCTGTTTTTT
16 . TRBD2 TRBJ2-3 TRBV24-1 CATSDFWTGGSDTQYF TGTGCCACCAGTGATTTCTGGACGGGAGGGTCAGATACGCAGTATTTT
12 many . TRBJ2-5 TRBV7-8 CASSFGWETQYF TGTGCCAGCAGCTTCGGCTGGGAGACCCAGTACTTC
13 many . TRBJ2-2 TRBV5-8 CASSRPPRGELFF TGTGCCAGCAGCCGCCCCCCCAGAGGGGAGCTGTTTTTT
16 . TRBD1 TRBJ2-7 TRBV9 CASSVDPGQGAHEQYF TGTGCCAGCAGCGTAGATCCGGGACAGGGGGCTCACGAGCAGTACTTC
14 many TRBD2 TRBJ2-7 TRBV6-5 CASRPGLASYEQYF TGTGCCAGTAGGCCAGGACTAGCATCCTACGAGCAGTACTTC
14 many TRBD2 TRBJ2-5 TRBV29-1 CSVVRGAGGETQYF TGCAGCGTTGTACGTGGTGCGGGGGGAGAGACCCAGTACTTC
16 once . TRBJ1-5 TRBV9 CASSVGAGAYNEPQHF TGTGCCAGCAGCGTAGGGGCGGGGGCGTACAATGAGCCCCAGCATTTT
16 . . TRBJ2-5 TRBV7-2 CASSLRGRADGETQYF TGTGCCAGCAGCTTACGGGGCAGGGCAGACGGAGAGACCCAGTACTTC
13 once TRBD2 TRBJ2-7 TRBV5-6 CASSPAGENEQNF TGTGCCAGCAGCCCAGCGGGAGAAAACGAGCAGAACTTC
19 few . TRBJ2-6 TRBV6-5 CASSSLAPNSLSGANVLTF TGTGCCAGCAGTTCACTAGCTCCTAACTCCTTATCTGGGGCCAACGTCCTGACTTTC
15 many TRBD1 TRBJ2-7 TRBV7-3 CASSEAGGPPYEQYF TGTGCCAGCAGTGAGGCAGGGGGTCCGCCCTACGAGCAGTACTTC
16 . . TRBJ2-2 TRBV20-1 CSASLLGRENTGELFF TGCAGTGCTAGTTTACTGGGACGGGAGAACACCGGGGAGCTGTTTTTT
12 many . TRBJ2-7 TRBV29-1 CSVQGGPYEQYF TGCAGCGTTCAAGGGGGTCCCTACGAGCAGTACTTC
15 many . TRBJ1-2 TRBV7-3 CASSLTPRGADGYTF TGTGCCAGCAGCTTAACCCCTCGGGGGGCCGATGGCTACACCTTC
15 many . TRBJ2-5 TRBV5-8 CASSLGPWGAETQYF TGTGCCAGCAGCTTGGGTCCCTGGGGGGCGGAGACCCAGTACTTC
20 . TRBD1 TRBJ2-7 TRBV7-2 CASSLSAWDRADAGNYEQYF TGTGCCAGCAGTTTATCAGCTTGGGACAGGGCAGACGCGGGGAACTACGAGCAGTACTTC
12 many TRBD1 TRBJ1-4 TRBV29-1 CSVVRGGEKLFF TGCAGCGTTGTCAGGGGGGGTGAAAAACTGTTTTTT
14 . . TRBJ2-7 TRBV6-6 CASSLAGNSYEQYF TGTGCCAGCAGTTTGGCAGGGAACTCCTACGAGCAGTACTTC
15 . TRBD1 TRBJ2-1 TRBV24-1 CATSDGRTGGNEQFF TGTGCCACCAGTGATGGGCGGACAGGGGGCAATGAGCAGTTCTTC
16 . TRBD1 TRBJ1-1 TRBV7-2 CASSFAGDSWDTEAFF TGTGCCAGCAGCTTCGCGGGGGACAGTTGGGACACTGAAGCTTTCTTT
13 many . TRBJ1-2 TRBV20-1 CSAPSRTDYGYTF TGCAGTGCCCCCTCCCGGACAGACTATGGCTACACCTTC
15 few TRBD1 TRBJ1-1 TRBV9 CASSVGTGANTEAFF TGTGCCAGCAGCGTTGGGACAGGGGCGAACACTGAAGCTTTCTTT
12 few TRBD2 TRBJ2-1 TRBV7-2 CASSYSGGEQFF TGTGCCAGCAGCTACTCGGGGGGTGAGCAGTTCTTC
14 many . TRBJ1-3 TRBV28 CASSLSRRGGTIYF TGTGCCAGCAGTTTATCCCGCAGGGGTGGCACCATATATTTT
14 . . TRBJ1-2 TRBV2 CASLWTQNNNGYTF TGTGCCAGCCTTTGGACCCAAAACAACAATGGCTACACCTTC
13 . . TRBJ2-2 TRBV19 CAGRDTNTGELFF TGTGCCGGCCGGGACACGAACACCGGGGAGCTGTTTTTT
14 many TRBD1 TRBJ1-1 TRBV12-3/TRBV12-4 CASSLDRGRTEAFF TGTGCCAGCAGCTTGGACAGGGGGCGAACTGAAGCTTTCTTT
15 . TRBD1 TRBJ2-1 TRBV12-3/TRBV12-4 CASSLLGQGVSEQFF TGTGCCAGCAGTTTACTGGGACAGGGGGTGTCTGAGCAGTTCTTC
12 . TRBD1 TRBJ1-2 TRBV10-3 CASRYRGLGYTF TGTGCCAGCAGATACAGGGGCCTTGGCTACACCTTC
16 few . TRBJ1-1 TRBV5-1 CASSLVLGAAGTEAFF TGCGCCAGCAGCTTGGTATTGGGGGCGGCGGGCACTGAAGCTTTCTTT
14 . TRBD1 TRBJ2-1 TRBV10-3 CAISESGQNNEQFF TGTGCCATCAGTGAGTCGGGACAGAACAATGAGCAGTTCTTC
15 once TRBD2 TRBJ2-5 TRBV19 CASSSQRGGRETQYF TGTGCCAGTAGTTCCCAGCGGGGGGGCCGAGAGACCCAGTACTTC
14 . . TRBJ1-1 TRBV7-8 CASSKGEVNTEAFF TGTGCCAGCAGCAAGGGGGAGGTGAACACTGAAGCTTTCTTT
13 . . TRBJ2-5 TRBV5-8 CASSLDSSETQYF TGTGCCAGCAGCTTGGACAGTTCAGAGACCCAGTACTTC
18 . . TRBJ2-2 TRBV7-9 CASSTPQAAGPYTGELFF TGTGCCAGCAGCACACCACAGGCGGCAGGACCTTACACCGGGGAGCTGTTTTTT